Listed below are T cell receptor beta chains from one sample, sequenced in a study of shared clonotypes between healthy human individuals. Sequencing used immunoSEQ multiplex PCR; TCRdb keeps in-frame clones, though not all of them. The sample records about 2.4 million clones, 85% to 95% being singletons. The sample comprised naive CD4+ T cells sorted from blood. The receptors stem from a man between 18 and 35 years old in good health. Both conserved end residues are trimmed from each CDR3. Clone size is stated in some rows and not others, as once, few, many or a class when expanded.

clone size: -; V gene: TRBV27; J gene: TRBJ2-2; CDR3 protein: ASTRTQGAGTGELF
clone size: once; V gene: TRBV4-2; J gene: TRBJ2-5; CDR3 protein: ASSPRLAGETQY
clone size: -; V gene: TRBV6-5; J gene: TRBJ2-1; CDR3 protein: ATRNGPQYGDEQF
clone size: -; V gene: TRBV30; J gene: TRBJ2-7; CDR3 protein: ACLRHTSYEQY
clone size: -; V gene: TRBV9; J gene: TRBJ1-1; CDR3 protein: ASSVGPKNTEAF
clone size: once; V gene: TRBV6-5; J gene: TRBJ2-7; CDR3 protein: ASSYRTTGGGYEQY
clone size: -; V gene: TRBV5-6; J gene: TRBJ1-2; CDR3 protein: ASSVGTLYGYT
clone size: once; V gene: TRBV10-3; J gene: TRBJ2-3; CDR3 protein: AISESVTSTDTQY
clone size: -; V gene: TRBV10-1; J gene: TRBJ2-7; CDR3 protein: ASSESGRAEQY
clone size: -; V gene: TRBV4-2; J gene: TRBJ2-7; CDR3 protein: ASSSMGGDEQY
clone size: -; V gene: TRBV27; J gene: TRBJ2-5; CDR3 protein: ASSVWQSSSGKETQY
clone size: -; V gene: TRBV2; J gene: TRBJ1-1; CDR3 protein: ASNRDSLNTEAF
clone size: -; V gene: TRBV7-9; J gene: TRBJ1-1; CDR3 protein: ASSLGAIPI
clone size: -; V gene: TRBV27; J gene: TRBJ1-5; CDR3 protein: ASSLRWYQPQH
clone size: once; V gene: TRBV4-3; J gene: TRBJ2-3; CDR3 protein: ASSQATPGAGASTDTQY
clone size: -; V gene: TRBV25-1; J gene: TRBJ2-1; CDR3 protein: ASSARQGMTYNEQF